These 32 T cell receptor beta chains originate from one sample sequenced in a study of identical twins. TCRdb processed the 5' RACE reads anew with MiXCR; each CDR3 protein has one entry. In the table there are about 1.7 million distinct CDR3 sequences, about 32% of which are singletons. The sequenced material came from cord blood. Receptors were obtained from a newborn girl in good health.

The rearrangement links TRBV3-1 to TRBJ2-3; D is possibly TRBD2 (7 bases). This CDR3 is built from 14 residues. Germline V lookup: CDR1 LGHDT, CDR2 YNNKEL (reference sequence). Trimming removed 0 bases at V and 8 bases at J, with 12 bases between. This CDR3 is CASSQERGGGTQYF. The CDR3 DNA is TGTGCCAGCAGCCAAGAAAGGGGGGGCGGTACGCAGTATTTT.

This clonotype came up a few times. The chain carries TRBV6-1 and TRBJ2-7, with 8 positions matching TRBD1. This CDR3 has 13 residues. V lost 10 bases to trimming and J lost 0 bases; unmatched junction nucleotides: 5. Germline lookup yields CDR1 MNHNS and CDR2 SASEGT. Here the CDR3 DNA reads TGTGCCACCCAGGGGGCCCTCTCCTACGAGCAGTACTTC. Protein: CATQGALSYEQYF.

The chain couples TRBV20-1 to TRBJ1-5; a weak D match, TRBD1 (6 bases). The germline V and J ends were trimmed by 3 bases and 0 bases, with 12 bases remaining between them. Per the germline V gene, CDR1 is DFQATT and CDR2 is SNEGSKA (reference sequence). CDR3 length: 15 amino acids. The DNA of the CDR3 is TGCAGTGCTAGTGAGGACAGCTATAGCAATCAGCCCCAGCATTTT. Residues: CSASEDSYSNQPQHF.

Concerning this clonotype itself: One end of the junction is discordant with germline, which a read error may explain. The V call is TRBV18, the J call TRBJ2-7; tentative D call: TRBD1 (6 bases). Germline CDR1 is KGHSH and CDR2 is LQKENI. This CDR3 region has 12 residues. The CDR3 DNA follows: TGTGCCGGCTCACCAGGGGCTTACGAGCAGTACTTC. Protein sequence: CAGSPGAYEQYF.

V and J are TRBV19 and TRBJ2-3; D may be TRBD1 (5 bases). Trimming took off 1 base at V and 6 bases at J, with 8 bases between the two ends. Germline lookup yields CDR1 LNHDA and CDR2 SQIVND (reference sequence). The CDR3 runs to 13 residues. For the CDR3, the DNA is TGTGCCAGTAGTATAGGTCCAGGGGATACGCAGTATTTT. Amino acid sequence: CASSIGPGDTQYF.

For this clonotype: It may be a read error: a sequence one base away is much more abundant. The gene calls are TRBV29-1 and TRBJ2-7; 9 bases align to TRBD2. This CDR3 region has 15 residues. The V gene's germline CDR1 is SQVTM and CDR2 ANQGSEA. Trimming took 1 base from V and 3 from J; bases not matched to a gene: 7. CDR3 sequence reads: CSVEGLPAGGYEQYF. Written as DNA, the CDR3 is TGCAGCGTTGAAGGTTTGCCAGCGGGAGGCTACGAGCAGTACTTC.

About this clonotype itself: Germline is not matched at one junction end, which may reflect a read error. This chain joins TRBV6-6 and TRBJ1-1; D is uncertain. The CDR3 loop spans 17 amino acids. Germline CDR1 and CDR2: MNHNY and SVGAGI (reference sequence). CDR3 in amino acids: CAGSYGRVWDGNTEAFF. The CDR3 DNA follows: TGTGCCGGCAGTTACGGTCGGGTCTGGGATGGGAACACTGAAGCTTTCTTT.

This clonotype appeared a few times. This chain uses TRBV6-6 with TRBJ2-1, with no clear D. CDR1 and CDR2 from the germline V gene are MNHNY and SVGAGI (reference sequence). The ends were cut back, 6 bases at V and 7 bases at J, with 19 bases in the middle. This CDR3 spans 15 amino acids. CDR3 protein: CASRQYPGRANEQFF. The CDR3 region has the DNA TGTGCCAGCAGACAATACCCCGGCCGGGCGAATGAGCAGTTCTTC.

The chain combines TRBV7-2 with TRBJ2-3; 11 bases agree with TRBD2. The V segment lost 6 bases and the J segment 2 bases; nucleotides outside the gene matches: 10. The CDR3 length is 17 residues. From germline, CDR1 is SGHTA and CDR2 FQGNSA. CDR3: CASRWGLAGGNTDTQYF. As DNA, the CDR3 is TGTGCCAGCAGGTGGGGTCTAGCGGGAGGAAACACAGATACGCAGTATTTT.

The genes are TRBV20-1 and TRBJ2-2, with D unresolved. Germline V gene data show CDR1 as DFQATT and CDR2 as SNEGSKA (reference sequence). The CDR3 extends over 15 amino acids. Trimming pared 6 bases from V and 3 bases from J, leaving 17 bases between. The CDR3 DNA reads as TGCAGTGCCCGCGTGGTGGCGGCCGACACCGGGGAGCTGTTTTTT. Protein sequence: CSARVVAADTGELFF.

This clonotype was observed a handful of times. The J gene is TRBJ1-2, the V gene TRBV11-2, with 7 bases lining up with TRBD1. Germline-derived CDR1 and CDR2 are SGHAT and FQNNGV. With 5 bases clipped from V and 8 bases from J, the junction kept 11 bases outside the gene matches. There are 14 residues in the CDR3. The CDR3 protein is CASSPAQGSRGYTF. The CDR3 DNA sequence: TGTGCCAGCAGCCCAGCACAGGGGTCTAGGGGCTACACCTTC.

This clonotype was observed a handful of times. The chain carries TRBV4-1 and TRBJ1-2; 7 nucleotides align to TRBD1. This CDR3 region has 16 residues. V gave up 2 bases and J gave up 4 bases; unmatched junction bases: 10. Germline values: CDR1 MGHRA, CDR2 YSYEKL. This chain's CDR3 is CASSQKSGQRGYGYTF. The CDR3 DNA follows: TGCGCCAGCAGCCAAAAATCGGGACAGCGAGGCTATGGCTACACCTTC.

This clonotype was seen repeatedly, ten times or more. The V and J genes are TRBV12-3 or TRBV12-4 and TRBJ1-1; unclear D gene. V lost 6 bases to trimming and J lost 1 base, with 9 bases between them. The CDR3 consists of 13 residues. The CDR3 loop is CASSLKGNTEAFF. The CDR3 nucleotides read TGTGCCAGCAGCTTAAAGGGGAACACTGAAGCTTTCTTT.

The chain combines TRBV2 with TRBJ1-5; D gene unclear. This CDR3 is built from 15 residues. CDR1 SNHLY and CDR2 FYNNEI come from the germline V gene. Trimming took off 8 bases at V and 2 bases at J, with 16 bases between the two ends. CDR3 in DNA: TGTGCCAGCGGTGTTTCCCCCGGGGGCAATCAGCCCCAGCATTTT. It translates to CASGVSPGGNQPQHF.

This sequence joins TRBV7-2 and TRBJ1-6; TRBD1 agrees at 8 bases. With 1 base clipped from V and 11 bases from J, the junction kept 7 bases outside the gene matches. CDR3 size: 15 residues. Germline CDR1 is SGHTA and CDR2 is FQGNSA. The CDR3 loop is CASSLDRQGRTPLHF. In DNA, the CDR3 is TGTGCCAGCAGCTTAGATCGACAGGGGAGGACACCCCTCCACTTT.

The J gene is TRBJ2-3, the V gene TRBV20-1; D gene unclear. This CDR3 has 11 residues. V gave up 3 bases and J gave up 4 bases, with 5 bases separating them. Germline lookup yields CDR1 DFQATT and CDR2 SNEGSKA (reference sequence). The CDR3 is CSASPADTQYF. DNA of the CDR3: TGCAGTGCTAGTCCCGCAGATACGCAGTATTTT.

The chain employs TRBV7-9 and TRBJ2-5; D perhaps matches TRBD2 (6 bases). The assigned J gene may be wrong: the sequence end matches TRBJ2-7 better. Germline V gene data show CDR1 as SEHNR and CDR2 as FQNEAQ (reference sequence). CDR3 length: 16 residues. CDR3 region: CASSLVYRGNAYEQYF. The CDR3 DNA reads TGTGCCAGCAGCTTAGTCTATCGCGGGAACGCCTACGAGCAGTACTTC.

This sequence joins TRBV28 and TRBJ1-5, with D perhaps TRBD1 (5 bases). The V end lost 7 bases, the J end lost 2 bases, and 21 bases lay between the germline ends. Germline CDR1 MDHEN, CDR2 SYDVKM. The CDR3 length is 17 residues. DNA for the CDR3: TGTGCCAGCAACCGAAGGGACTATGGGTGGCGCAATCAGCCCCAGCATTTT. It is translated as CASNRRDYGWRNQPQHF.

The chain uses TRBV28 and TRBJ2-5, with D unclear. Germline V gene sequence: CDR1 MDHEN, CDR2 SYDVKM. The CDR3 covers 12 residues. The V and J ends lost 7 bases and 11 bases respectively, with 17 bases between them. CDR3 amino acids: CASTASTHEQYF. The CDR3 nucleotides are TGTGCCAGCACCGCCAGTACCCATGAGCAGTACTTC.

CDR3 DNA: TGTGCCAGCAGTCCACGGCTGATCGGGGGAGCTTTCTTT. Translation gives CASSPRLIGGAFF. The gene calls are TRBV27 and TRBJ1-1, with D possibly TRBD1 on 5 matching bases. Looked up from germline, CDR1 is MNHEY and CDR2 is SMNVEV (reference sequence). The CDR3 length is 13 residues. V was clipped by 5 bases and J by 10 bases, with 17 bases between them.

This clonotype was detected once. A read error is possible here, since a much larger clone lies one base away. The gene calls are TRBV29-1 and TRBJ2-7, with TRBD2 matching over 8 bases. Germline CDR1 and CDR2: SQVTM and ANQGSEA. The CDR3 sequence is 11 residues long. The CDR3 spells CAGGSYNEQYF. The CDR3 DNA sequence: TGCGCGGGGGGATCCTACAATGAGCAGTACTTC.

The sample holds a few counts of this clonotype. The rearrangement links TRBV4-1 to TRBJ2-3, with 12 bases aligning to TRBD2. CDR3 length equals 20 residues. With V trimmed by 1 base and J by 7 bases, 18 bases remained unmatched. CDR1 and CDR2 from the germline V gene are MGHRA and YSYEKL. CDR3 coding DNA: TGCGCCAGCAGCCAAGTGTCCCTCCCAACCGGACTAGCGGGAAGTTATACGCAGTATTTT. Its translation is CASSQVSLPTGLAGSYTQYF.

The chain joins TRBV12-3 or TRBV12-4 to TRBJ2-3; TRBD1 aligns across 10 bases. The CDR3 is made up of 15 amino acids. J lost 4 bases, V lost 3 bases, and 4 bases had no gene match. The CDR3 reads CASSFMTGGADTQYF. The CDR3 nucleotides read TGTGCCAGCAGTTTCATGACAGGGGGCGCAGATACGCAGTATTTT.

A remark on this clonotype: Possible read error: a much larger clone is one base away. The chain has TRBV28 and TRBJ2-5; D is unresolved. V was shortened by 3 bases and J by 4 bases, with 9 bases between the two germline ends. The CDR3 is 13 residues long. CDR1 MDHEN and CDR2 SYDVKM come from the germline V gene. The CDR3 region is CASSLWNLETQYF. In DNA form, the CDR3 reads TGTGCCAGCAGTTTGTGGAATTTAGAGACCCAGTACTTC.

The J gene is TRBJ2-3, the V gene TRBV28, with 7 bases lining up with TRBD2. The CDR3 loop spans 14 amino acids. V shed 10 bases, J shed 2 bases, and the junction held 9 bases outside the gene matches. CDR1 MDHEN and CDR2 SYDVKM come from the germline V gene. Written as DNA, the CDR3 is TGTGCCACCGACCGCCTAGCGGACACAGATACGCAGTATTTT. Residues: CATDRLADTDTQYF. Looking up the rest from reference TRBV28 and TRBJ2-3 gives the full variable domain: DVKVTQSSRYLVKRTGEKVFLECVQDMDHENMFWYRQDPGLGLRLIYFSYDVKMKEKGDIPEGYSVSREKKERFSLILESASTNQTSMYLCATDRLADTDTQYFGPGTRLTVL.

This chain links TRBV5-6 with TRBJ2-5; D may match TRBD1 or TRBD2 (6 bases each). Germline V gene data show CDR1 as SGHDT and CDR2 as YYEEEE. Between the trimmed V and J ends, which lost 4 bases and 11 bases, there was a span of 21 bases. CDR3 size: 14 residues. As DNA, the CDR3 is TGTGCCAGCAGCACCGGACTACGGGACAATGAGCAGTACTTC. Its translation: CASSTGLRDNEQYF.

J is TRBJ2-7 and V is TRBV10-3; tentative D call: TRBD2 (7 bases). Per germline, CDR1 ENHRY and CDR2 SYGVKD. Deletions cut 10 bases from V and 2 bases from J, with 12 bases between. The CDR3 has 12 residues. CDR3 nucleotide sequence: TGTGCCACCATGGGGGGGCCCTACGAGCAGTACTTC. Translation: CATMGGPYEQYF.

This clonotype was detected only a few times. The rearrangement joins TRBV27 to TRBJ2-7, with TRBD1 matching 7 bases. The germline CDR1 and CDR2 sequences are MNHEY and SMNVEV (reference sequence). There are 15 residues in the CDR3. With 3 bases clipped from V and 1 base from J, the junction kept 6 bases outside the gene matches. The CDR3 coding sequence is TGTGCCAGCAGTTTTGGTCGCAGGGGGTCCTACGAGCAGTACTTC. Its protein product is CASSFGRRGSYEQYF.

This clonotype was seen a handful of times. The gene calls are TRBV14 and TRBJ2-1; 7 bases are a match to TRBD1. The CDR3 covers 14 residues. The ends lost 5 bases at V and 4 bases at J; junction bases unmatched: 5. Germline CDR1 is SGHDN and CDR2 is FVKESK. The CDR3 here is CASSKDRPYNEQFF. CDR3 sequence (DNA): TGTGCCAGCAGCAAGGACAGGCCTTACAATGAGCAGTTCTTC.

This clonotype came up a few times. The rearrangement joins TRBV28 to TRBJ2-1; the match to TRBD2 covers 11 bases. Per germline, CDR1 MDHEN and CDR2 SYDVKM. V was clipped by 5 bases and J by 4 bases; unmatched bases: 7. There are 16 residues in the CDR3. CDR3 amino acids: CASSPSTSGRYNEQFF. In DNA, the CDR3 is TGTGCCAGCAGTCCCTCTACTAGCGGGAGATACAATGAGCAGTTCTTC. The full variable domain, rest sourced from reference TRBV28 and TRBJ2-1, is DVKVTQSSRYLVKRTGEKVFLECVQDMDHENMFWYRQDPGLGLRLIYFSYDVKMKEKGDIPEGYSVSREKKERFSLILESASTNQTSMYLCASSPSTSGRYNEQFFGPGTRLTVL.

The table lists this clonotype with a few counts. This chain uses TRBV15 with TRBJ2-5, with 11 bases matching TRBD1. The tail of the sequence fits TRBJ2-7 better, so the J call may be wrong. The CDR3 is made up of 14 amino acids. The germline V gene has CDR1 LNHNV and CDR2 YYDKDF (reference sequence). CDR3 coding DNA: TGTGCCACCAGCAGACGGACAGGGGGCGGCGAGCAGTACTTC. It is translated as CATSRRTGGGEQYF.

V and J are TRBV20-1 and TRBJ2-1; 10 bases fit TRBD2. Germline V CDR1 and CDR2: DFQATT, SNEGSKA (reference sequence). V dropped 0 bases and J dropped 8; count of bases not matched to a gene: 7. The CDR3 extends over 15 amino acids. In DNA form, the CDR3 reads TGCAGTGCTAGAGATCGGAGACTAGCGGGCGATGAGCAGTTCTTC. This sequence encodes CSARDRRLAGDEQFF.